A selection of T cell receptor beta chains follows, all from one sample in a study of identical twins. MiXCR was run by TCRdb on the 5' RACE reads, yielding one entry per CDR3 protein. The sample consists of over 200,000 distinct CDR3 sequences, around 6.5% of them appearing once. Separately, the same data were catalogued under a study of T cells expressing NK-cell markers.

The sample taken for sequencing was CD8+ T cells sorted from blood. These receptors all stem from a woman between 18 and 29 years old in good health. Each CDR3 is given with its conserved first and last residue. Each record gives: clone size, J gene, D gene, V gene, CDR3 protein, CDR3 DNA. The D gene is left open where the match is weak. Only part of the rows carry a size: once, few, many, or a class if the clone is expanded.

abundance: many; j_gene: TRBJ1-2; d_gene: .; v_gene: TRBV12-3/TRBV12-4; CDR3aa: CASSPTFRLNYGYTF; CDR3nt: TGTGCCAGCAGTCCCACGTTCAGGCTTAACTATGGCTACACCTTC
abundance: .; j_gene: TRBJ1-1; d_gene: .; v_gene: TRBV9; CDR3aa: CASSPGSYGPQAFF; CDR3nt: TGTGCCAGCAGCCCCGGGTCGTACGGCCCCCAGGCTTTCTTT
abundance: medium-sized; j_gene: TRBJ2-7; d_gene: .; v_gene: TRBV14; CDR3aa: CASSRYRVEQYF; CDR3nt: TGTGCCAGCAGCCGATACAGGGTCGAGCAGTACTTC
abundance: .; j_gene: TRBJ2-1; d_gene: .; v_gene: TRBV13; CDR3aa: CASRTAPYNEQFF; CDR3nt: TGTGCCAGCCGGACCGCACCCTACAATGAGCAGTTCTTC
abundance: few; j_gene: TRBJ2-2; d_gene: .; v_gene: TRBV7-8; CDR3aa: CASSSAALNTGELFF; CDR3nt: TGTGCCAGCAGCTCGGCCGCCCTGAACACCGGGGAGCTGTTTTTT
abundance: few; j_gene: TRBJ2-1; d_gene: TRBD1; v_gene: TRBV9; CDR3aa: CASSVGQGVFNEQFF; CDR3nt: TGTGCCAGCAGCGTCGGGCAGGGGGTTTTCAATGAGCAGTTCTTC
abundance: few; j_gene: TRBJ2-7; d_gene: TRBD1; v_gene: TRBV27; CDR3aa: CASSLPDRADEQYF; CDR3nt: TGTGCCAGCAGTTTACCGGACAGGGCGGACGAGCAGTACTTC
abundance: many; j_gene: TRBJ1-1; d_gene: .; v_gene: TRBV12-3/TRBV12-4; CDR3aa: CASSLGDEAFF; CDR3nt: TGTGCCAGCAGCCTCGGGGATGAAGCTTTCTTT
abundance: few; j_gene: TRBJ1-3; d_gene: .; v_gene: TRBV7-6; CDR3aa: CASSWEPKWGNTIYF; CDR3nt: TGTGCCAGCAGCTGGGAACCAAAGTGGGGAAACACCATATATTTT
abundance: many; j_gene: TRBJ1-2; d_gene: TRBD1; v_gene: TRBV28; CDR3aa: CASSDPRDRDPFPYGYTF; CDR3nt: TGTGCCAGTTCGGATCCCCGGGACAGGGATCCCTTCCCCTATGGCTACACCTTC
abundance: .; j_gene: TRBJ2-3; d_gene: TRBD1; v_gene: TRBV14; CDR3aa: CASSDRGRTDTQYF; CDR3nt: TGTGCCAGCTCCGACAGGGGGCGAACAGATACGCAGTATTTT
abundance: .; j_gene: TRBJ2-1; d_gene: TRBD2; v_gene: TRBV2; CDR3aa: CASSETSGGGVTPYNEQFF; CDR3nt: TGTGCCAGCAGTGAAACTAGCGGGGGGGGCGTCACACCCTACAATGAGCAGTTCTTC
abundance: .; j_gene: TRBJ2-5; d_gene: TRBD1; v_gene: TRBV20-1; CDR3aa: CSVRTGGETQYF; CDR3nt: TGCAGTGTAAGGACAGGGGGAGAGACCCAGTACTTC
abundance: few; j_gene: TRBJ2-7; d_gene: .; v_gene: TRBV4-3; CDR3aa: CASSQDGTPPYEQYF; CDR3nt: TGCGCCAGCAGCCAGGACGGTACTCCCCCCTACGAGCAGTACTTC
abundance: few; j_gene: TRBJ2-3; d_gene: .; v_gene: TRBV11-2; CDR3aa: CASVTWADGDTQYF; CDR3nt: TGTGCCAGCGTAACTTGGGCGGACGGAGATACGCAGTATTTT
abundance: few; j_gene: TRBJ2-7; d_gene: .; v_gene: TRBV5-1; CDR3aa: CASYHTGEQYF; CDR3nt: TGCGCCAGCTATCATACGGGCGAGCAGTACTTC
abundance: .; j_gene: TRBJ2-1; d_gene: TRBD2; v_gene: TRBV11-1; CDR3aa: CASSEDGSGRAGVNEQFF; CDR3nt: TGTGCCAGCAGCGAAGATGGTAGCGGGAGGGCCGGGGTCAATGAGCAGTTCTTC
abundance: many; j_gene: TRBJ2-3; d_gene: .; v_gene: TRBV12-3/TRBV12-4; CDR3aa: CASSFVRGRGTDTQYF; CDR3nt: TGTGCCAGCAGTTTCGTCAGGGGACGGGGCACAGATACGCAGTATTTT
abundance: many; j_gene: TRBJ2-7; d_gene: TRBD1; v_gene: TRBV3-1; CDR3aa: CASSQVGQGNNEQYF; CDR3nt: TGTGCCAGCAGCCAAGTCGGACAGGGGAACAACGAGCAGTACTTC
abundance: .; j_gene: TRBJ2-2; d_gene: TRBD2; v_gene: TRBV3-1; CDR3aa: CASSQVRGGHGTGELFF; CDR3nt: TGTGCCAGCAGCCAAGTGCGCGGGGGGCATGGGACCGGGGAGCTGTTTTTT
abundance: many; j_gene: TRBJ2-1; d_gene: TRBD2; v_gene: TRBV5-1; CDR3aa: CASSMGLAGDDEQFF; CDR3nt: TGCGCCAGCAGCATGGGACTAGCGGGAGACGATGAGCAGTTCTTC
abundance: few; j_gene: TRBJ2-1; d_gene: TRBD2; v_gene: TRBV12-3/TRBV12-4; CDR3aa: CATVTGGNNEQFF; CDR3nt: TGTGCCACCGTCACGGGGGGGAACAATGAGCAGTTCTTC
abundance: many; j_gene: TRBJ2-7; d_gene: TRBD1; v_gene: TRBV4-3; CDR3aa: CASSPGTGEYEQYF; CDR3nt: TGCGCCAGCAGCCCCGGGACAGGGGAGTACGAGCAGTACTTC
abundance: many; j_gene: TRBJ2-1; d_gene: .; v_gene: TRBV12-3/TRBV12-4; CDR3aa: CASKPGGNEQFF; CDR3nt: TGTGCCAGCAAGCCCGGTGGGAATGAGCAGTTCTTC
abundance: many; j_gene: TRBJ2-3; d_gene: TRBD2; v_gene: TRBV10-3; CDR3aa: CAIRRGGHADTQYF; CDR3nt: TGTGCCATCCGGCGGGGGGGCCATGCAGATACGCAGTATTTT
abundance: few; j_gene: TRBJ2-3; d_gene: TRBD1; v_gene: TRBV20-1; CDR3aa: CSPKQGDTQYF; CDR3nt: TGCAGTCCGAAACAGGGGGATACGCAGTATTTT
abundance: many; j_gene: TRBJ2-2; d_gene: .; v_gene: TRBV7-9; CDR3aa: CASTDGHHTGELFF; CDR3nt: TGTGCCAGCACCGACGGACATCACACCGGGGAGCTGTTTTTT
abundance: once; j_gene: TRBJ1-2; d_gene: .; v_gene: TRBV15; CDR3aa: CATGDRGPGYTF; CDR3nt: TGTGCCACCGGGGACCGAGGGCCTGGCTACACCTTC
abundance: many; j_gene: TRBJ1-2; d_gene: TRBD1; v_gene: TRBV6-2/TRBV6-3; CDR3aa: CASSSWDRDGYTF; CDR3nt: TGTGCCAGCAGTTCCTGGGACAGGGATGGCTACACCTTC
abundance: many; j_gene: TRBJ2-1; d_gene: .; v_gene: TRBV7-2; CDR3aa: CASSLAGWNEQFF; CDR3nt: TGTGCCAGCAGCTTAGCAGGGTGGAATGAGCAGTTCTTC
abundance: .; j_gene: TRBJ2-7; d_gene: TRBD2; v_gene: TRBV7-8; CDR3aa: CASSPIAGRNEQYF; CDR3nt: TGTGCCAGCAGCCCGATAGCGGGGCGGAACGAGCAGTACTTC
abundance: few; j_gene: TRBJ2-7; d_gene: .; v_gene: TRBV5-1; CDR3aa: CASSLETDRYEQYF; CDR3nt: TGCGCCAGCAGCTTGGAAACGGACCGCTACGAGCAGTACTTC
abundance: .; j_gene: TRBJ1-2; d_gene: TRBD1; v_gene: TRBV9; CDR3aa: CASSVGDRGLKDGYTF; CDR3nt: TGTGCCAGCAGCGTCGGGGACAGGGGGCTTAAGGATGGCTACACCTTC
abundance: .; j_gene: TRBJ2-7; d_gene: TRBD1; v_gene: TRBV18; CDR3aa: CASSLLDRGDEQYF; CDR3nt: TGTGCCAGCTCCCTTTTGGACAGGGGCGACGAGCAGTACTTC
abundance: many; j_gene: TRBJ2-5; d_gene: TRBD2; v_gene: TRBV10-3; CDR3aa: CAISDRTSGGQETQYF; CDR3nt: TGTGCCATCAGTGACCGGACTAGCGGGGGACAAGAGACCCAGTACTTC
abundance: many; j_gene: TRBJ2-1; d_gene: TRBD2; v_gene: TRBV4-1; CDR3aa: CASTGTSNEQFF; CDR3nt: TGCGCCAGCACCGGGACTAGTAATGAGCAGTTCTTC
abundance: .; j_gene: TRBJ2-2; d_gene: .; v_gene: TRBV24-1; CDR3aa: CATSAHRGTGELFF; CDR3nt: TGTGCCACCAGTGCCCATCGGGGCACCGGGGAGCTGTTTTTT
abundance: few; j_gene: TRBJ1-2; d_gene: .; v_gene: TRBV2; CDR3aa: CASSGTVNVESYGYTF; CDR3nt: TGTGCCAGCAGCGGGACGGTGAACGTCGAAAGCTATGGCTACACCTTC
abundance: few; j_gene: TRBJ2-1; d_gene: .; v_gene: TRBV7-9; CDR3aa: CASSLGPAASYNEQFF; CDR3nt: TGTGCCAGCAGCTTAGGCCCCGCAGCCTCCTACAATGAGCAGTTCTTC
abundance: .; j_gene: TRBJ1-1; d_gene: .; v_gene: TRBV6-1; CDR3aa: CAATGLGGREAFF; CDR3nt: TGTGCCGCCACAGGGCTTGGAGGCAGAGAAGCTTTCTTT
abundance: many; j_gene: TRBJ2-7; d_gene: .; v_gene: TRBV5-1; CDR3aa: CASRGDTLFYEQYF; CDR3nt: TGCGCCAGCAGAGGGGATACCCTTTTCTACGAGCAGTACTTC
abundance: .; j_gene: TRBJ1-5; d_gene: .; v_gene: TRBV2; CDR3aa: CASTEGPFNQPQHF; CDR3nt: TGTGCCAGCACCGAAGGTCCTTTCAATCAGCCCCAGCATTTT
abundance: few; j_gene: TRBJ2-1; d_gene: TRBD2; v_gene: TRBV11-2; CDR3aa: CASSLDPGLAGDNEQFF; CDR3nt: TGTGCCAGCAGCTTAGATCCCGGACTAGCGGGAGACAATGAGCAGTTCTTC
abundance: many; j_gene: TRBJ2-1; d_gene: .; v_gene: TRBV12-3/TRBV12-4; CDR3aa: CASSSWQGYNEQFF; CDR3nt: TGTGCCAGCAGCTCTTGGCAGGGCTACAATGAGCAGTTCTTC
abundance: .; j_gene: TRBJ2-7; d_gene: .; v_gene: TRBV5-1; CDR3aa: CASSLYGTHAGEQYF; CDR3nt: TGCGCCAGCAGCTTGTATGGGACACACGCGGGCGAGCAGTACTTC
abundance: .; j_gene: TRBJ2-7; d_gene: TRBD1; v_gene: TRBV20-1; CDR3aa: CSAADLDRAMYEQYF; CDR3nt: TGCAGTGCTGCCGACTTGGACAGGGCAATGTACGAGCAGTACTTC
abundance: few; j_gene: TRBJ1-4; d_gene: TRBD1; v_gene: TRBV15; CDR3aa: CATSTRTGSEKLFF; CDR3nt: TGTGCCACCAGCACACGGACAGGGTCTGAAAAACTGTTTTTT
abundance: .; j_gene: TRBJ2-1; d_gene: .; v_gene: TRBV12-3/TRBV12-4; CDR3aa: CASSPNRPRGGEQFF; CDR3nt: TGTGCCAGCAGCCCCAACCGTCCGAGGGGCGGAGAGCAGTTCTTC
abundance: .; j_gene: TRBJ2-1; d_gene: TRBD2; v_gene: TRBV29-1; CDR3aa: CSVLPAGYNEQFF; CDR3nt: TGCAGCGTTTTACCAGCGGGATACAATGAGCAGTTCTTC
abundance: .; j_gene: TRBJ2-7; d_gene: .; v_gene: TRBV6-5; CDR3aa: CASSYSGDGSYEQYF; CDR3nt: TGTGCCAGCAGTTACTCAGGGGACGGGTCCTACGAGCAGTACTTC
abundance: many; j_gene: TRBJ2-3; d_gene: TRBD2; v_gene: TRBV27; CDR3aa: CASSLGAAGVTQYF; CDR3nt: TGTGCCAGCAGTTTAGGAGCGGCGGGGGTTACGCAGTATTTT
abundance: few; j_gene: TRBJ2-5; d_gene: TRBD2; v_gene: TRBV5-1; CDR3aa: CASSGPLAGAQETQYF; CDR3nt: TGCGCCAGCAGCGGACCCCTAGCGGGGGCCCAAGAGACCCAGTACTTC
abundance: .; j_gene: TRBJ1-4; d_gene: .; v_gene: TRBV20-1; CDR3aa: CSASPPGRDATNEKLFF; CDR3nt: TGCAGTGCTAGTCCTCCGGGAAGGGATGCAACTAATGAAAAACTGTTTTTT
abundance: many; j_gene: TRBJ1-5; d_gene: .; v_gene: TRBV20-1; CDR3aa: CSATTGRGNQPQHF; CDR3nt: TGCAGTGCTACTACCGGGCGGGGCAATCAGCCCCAGCATTTT
abundance: many; j_gene: TRBJ1-5; d_gene: TRBD1; v_gene: TRBV27; CDR3aa: CASSSLDRGVNQPQHF; CDR3nt: TGTGCCAGCAGTTCCCTAGACAGGGGAGTAAATCAGCCCCAGCATTTT
abundance: few; j_gene: TRBJ1-1; d_gene: .; v_gene: TRBV29-1; CDR3aa: CSVAATEAFF; CDR3nt: TGCAGCGTTGCAGCCACTGAAGCTTTCTTT
abundance: many; j_gene: TRBJ2-7; d_gene: TRBD1; v_gene: TRBV11-2; CDR3aa: CASSLGRGQYEQYF; CDR3nt: TGTGCCAGCAGCTTAGGCAGGGGGCAATACGAGCAGTACTTC
abundance: .; j_gene: TRBJ1-5; d_gene: .; v_gene: TRBV10-3; CDR3aa: CAISETSFGQADGQPQHF; CDR3nt: TGTGCCATCAGCGAGACGTCCTTCGGGCAGGCCGACGGTCAGCCCCAGCATTTT
abundance: .; j_gene: TRBJ1-2; d_gene: TRBD1; v_gene: TRBV20-1; CDR3aa: CSGGDRGHYGYTF; CDR3nt: TGCAGTGGGGGAGACAGGGGACACTATGGCTACACCTTC
abundance: many; j_gene: TRBJ2-1; d_gene: TRBD1; v_gene: TRBV30; CDR3aa: CAWTGGIRGNEQFF; CDR3nt: TGTGCCTGGACAGGGGGCATACGGGGCAATGAGCAGTTCTTC